This T cell receptor (beta chain) was sequenced for a study of blood T cell repertoires in COVID-19. CDR3 length: 12 residues. With 6 bases removed from V and 1 base from J, the gap between germline ends came to 6 bases. CDR1 and CDR2 (germline): MDHEN, SYDVKM. Authors' processing steps: Amplification with reference gene primers provided the estimates of nucleated cell counts. Sequenced by immunoSEQ multiplex PCR; TCRdb stores in-frame clones only, minus some. V and J calls plus clone size are reproduced from that table; the DNA served to infer D and trimming. This table holds around 330,000 clones, roughly 88% found once. This clone was found once.

Sequencing used peripheral blood. This TCR was sampled from a woman aged 45 to 65 with active or convalescent COVID-19. This chain joins TRBV28 and TRBJ2-5, with D possibly matching TRBD2 (5 bases). The CDR3 sequence: CASRRGQETQYF. The CDR3 DNA reads TGTGCCAGCAGACGGGGCCAAGAGACCCAGTACTTC.